This is a list of T cell receptor beta chains from one sample in a study of CD8+CD57+ T cells in acquired aplastic anemia. From the reads, TCRdb called clonotypes with MiXCR, one entry per CDR3 protein. The sample has roughly 160,000 distinct CDR3 sequences, 55% to 75% seen once. The sequencing sample was made of sorted CD4+, CD8+, or CD8+CD57+ T cells (not recorded which) from PBMCs. These receptor sequences come from a human donor in good health. Each CDR3 is given with its conserved first and last residue. D genes are given only for firm matches. Size tells how often a clone was seen (once, few, many) or the class of an expanded clone, and some rows leave it out.

cdr3_length j_call clone_size v_call d_call cdr3_aa cdr3_nt
13 TRBJ1-2 . TRBV7-8 . CASSADWERGYTF TGTGCCAGCAGCGCGGACTGGGAGCGTGGATACACCTTC
12 TRBJ2-2 many TRBV29-1 TRBD1 CSVVRGTGELFF TGCAGCGTTGTCAGGGGGACCGGGGAGCTGTTTTTT
11 TRBJ1-1 . TRBV2 . CASPGMGQDRF TGTGCCAGCCCTGGGATGGGGCAGGACCGGTTT
16 TRBJ2-6 few TRBV10-3 . CAISESEEGGANVLTF TGTGCCATCAGTGAGTCGGAGGAAGGTGGGGCCAACGTCCTGACTTTC
17 TRBJ2-1 . TRBV24-1 TRBD2 CATSDLPLAGVYNEQFF TGTGCCACCAGTGATCTCCCCCTAGCGGGGGTCTACAATGAGCAGTTCTTC
13 TRBJ2-7 . TRBV20-1 TRBD1 CACLDRHSYEQYF TGCGCGTGCTTGGACAGGCACTCCTACGAGCAGTACTTC
13 TRBJ1-4 . TRBV6-6 . CASGLDGNEKLFF TGTGCCAGCGGGTTGGACGGTAATGAAAAACTGTTTTTT
15 TRBJ1-6 . TRBV7-9 TRBD1 CASSPSGQWNSPLHF TGTGCCAGCAGCCCCTCGGGACAGTGGAATTCACCCCTCCACTTT
13 TRBJ1-5 . TRBV7-2 . CASSWTQDQPQHF TGTGCCAGCAGCTGGACACAGGATCAGCCCCAGCATTTT
16 TRBJ2-3 many TRBV29-1 TRBD2 CSVAGGFDPSTDTQYF TGCAGCGTTGCGGGAGGCTTTGATCCTAGCACAGATACGCAGTATTTT